Here is one TCR beta chain with its context. The same CDR3 can be traced to other DNA sequences in this sample. This sample stems from a study of cytomegalovirus exposure and HLA in healthy donors. The CDR3 runs to 13 residues. CDR1 is SGHDT, CDR2 YYEEEE, per germline. Trimming pared 0 bases from V and 4 bases from J, leaving 7 bases between. Primers for the PCR totalled 60 Vbeta and 13 Jbeta. Assay used: immunoSEQ multiplex PCR; TCRdb lists only in-frame clones, some missing. The sample data list 96,000 or so clones. This TCR was sampled from a woman in her thirties in good health and CMV-seronegative. The sample was PBMCs. The chain combines TRBV5-6 with TRBJ1-1; possible D gene TRBD1, 5 bases. The CDR3 DNA reads TGTGCCAGCAGCTTGGCGGGGGTCACTGAAGCTTTCTTT. The encoded protein is CASSLAGVTEAFF. Filled out from reference TRBV5-6 and TRBJ1-1, the complete variable domain reads DAGVTQSPTHLIKTRGQQVTLRCSPKSGHDTVSWYQQALGQGPQFIFQYYEEEERQRGNFPDRFSGHQFPNYSSELNVNALLLGDSALYLCASSLAGVTEAFFGQGTRLTVV.